The rows below give T cell receptor beta chains drawn from one sample of a study of OX40 agonist ivuxolimab in advanced cancers. Clones were sequenced by immunoSEQ multiplex PCR, and TCRdb holds only the in-frame ones, with some missing. The data show about 80,000 clones, 65% to 90% seen once. This specimen consisted of CD4+ or CD8+ T cells sorted from blood, obtained in a trial of the OX40 agonist ivuxolimab. The receptors shown here come from an adult with an advanced solid tumor such as melanoma, head and neck, liver or kidney cancer. Both conserved end residues are part of each CDR3. D genes are given only for firm matches. Clone size is not always given. Where it is, it says once, few, many or a class for expanded clones.

d_gene,len,v_gene,abundance,j_gene,CDR3aa,CDR3nt
NA,15,TRBV7-3,NA,TRBJ2-3,CASSLSGGSTDTQYF,TGTGCCAGCAGCTTATCCGGGGGTAGCACAGATACGCAGTATTTT
NA,15,TRBV6-1,NA,TRBJ2-3,CASSEMGHITDTQYF,TGTGCCAGCAGTGAAATGGGACACATCACAGATACGCAGTATTTT
TRBD1,15,TRBV9,NA,TRBJ2-5,CASSVEGGQGKTQYF,TGTGCCAGCAGCGTAGAGGGAGGACAGGGAAAGACCCAGTACTTC
TRBD1,12,TRBV10-3,NA,TRBJ1-1,CATEDRGTEAFF,TGTGCCACGGAGGACAGGGGGACTGAAGCTTTCTTT
NA,16,TRBV4-3,NA,TRBJ1-1,CASSQVEKVRRTEAFF,TGCGCCAGCAGCCAAGTCGAGAAGGTCAGGCGGACTGAAGCTTTCTTT
NA,14,TRBV6-6,NA,TRBJ1-1,CASSYSGANTEAFF,TGTGCCAGCAGTTATTCGGGGGCTAACACTGAAGCTTTCTTT
NA,16,TRBV14,once,TRBJ2-7,CASSQGEAGASYEQYF,TGTGCCAGCAGCCAAGGAGAGGCGGGGGCATCCTACGAGCAGTACTTC
TRBD2,21,TRBV28,NA,TRBJ2-7,CASSLWQIWESRGLGIYEQYF,TGTGCCAGCAGTTTATGGCAGATTTGGGAATCGCGGGGACTAGGTATCTACGAGCAGTACTTC
TRBD1,15,TRBV18,NA,TRBJ1-4,CASSPMGQGNEKLFF,TGTGCCAGCTCACCGATGGGACAGGGAAATGAAAAACTGTTTTTT
NA,15,TRBV4-1,once,TRBJ2-5,CASSLGGGSVETQYF,TGCGCCAGCAGCCTCGGTGGGGGGTCGGTTGAGACCCAGTACTTC
TRBD2,16,TRBV9,once,TRBJ2-5,CASSVGSGGSQETQYF,TGTGCCAGCAGCGTAGGTAGCGGGGGGTCCCAAGAGACCCAGTACTTC
NA,13,TRBV2,NA,TRBJ2-1,CASSGSSGHEQFF,TGTGCCAGCAGTGGGAGTAGCGGCCATGAGCAGTTCTTC
TRBD2,15,TRBV7-9,NA,TRBJ2-5,CASSLVIAGGETQYF,TGTGCCAGCAGCTTAGTCATAGCGGGAGGAGAGACCCAGTACTTC
NA,13,TRBV2,NA,TRBJ1-5,CASRRDLNQPQHF,TGTGCCAGCAGGCGGGACCTTAATCAGCCCCAGCATTTT
NA,14,TRBV7-9,once,TRBJ1-5,CASSLGQLNQPQHF,TGTGCCAGCAGCTTAGGACAGCTCAATCAGCCCCAGCATTTT
NA,14,TRBV7-2,once,TRBJ2-3,CASSLDRGGDTQYF,TGTGCCAGCAGCTTAGACAGGGGGGGAGATACGCAGTATTTT
TRBD1,14,TRBV6-1,NA,TRBJ1-2,CASREQGYNYGYTF,TGTGCCAGCAGGGAACAGGGGTATAACTATGGCTACACCTTC
TRBD2,17,TRBV7-3,NA,TRBJ2-1,CASSLFAGGTSYNEQFF,TGTGCCAGCAGCTTATTTGCGGGGGGGACCTCCTACAATGAGCAGTTCTTC
TRBD1,12,TRBV2,NA,TRBJ1-3,CASRTGVNTIYF,TGTGCCAGCAGGACAGGGGTAAACACCATATATTTT
NA,13,TRBV2,NA,TRBJ2-2,CASSETNTGELFF,TGTGCCAGCAGCGAGACTAACACCGGGGAGCTGTTTTTT
TRBD1,13,TRBV5-4,NA,TRBJ1-1,CASSEQGLAEAFF,TGTGCCAGCAGCGAACAGGGGTTGGCTGAAGCTTTCTTT
NA,14,TRBV28,NA,TRBJ2-7,CASIKPGTSYEQYF,TGTGCCAGCATCAAACCCGGGACGTCCTACGAGCAGTACTTC
NA,15,TRBV5-1,NA,TRBJ1-6,CASSPREGYNSPLHF,TGCGCCAGCAGCCCGCGTGAGGGTTACAATTCACCCCTCCACTTT
TRBD1,15,TRBV18,NA,TRBJ1-6,CASSHQDRGNSPLHF,TGTGCCAGCTCTCATCAAGACAGGGGGAATTCACCCCTCCACTTT
NA,14,TRBV14,NA,TRBJ1-2,CASSPLDRLNGYTF,TGTGCCAGCAGCCCTTTGGACAGACTGAATGGCTACACCTTC
NA,13,TRBV10-3,NA,TRBJ2-5,CAISGVGAETQYF,TGTGCCATCAGTGGGGTCGGGGCAGAGACCCAGTACTTC
TRBD2,15,TRBV28,NA,TRBJ2-7,CASSAGTSGSYEQYF,TGTGCCAGCAGTGCCGGGACTAGCGGCTCCTACGAGCAGTACTTC
NA,12,TRBV30,NA,TRBJ1-1,CAWSGRPLGAFF,TGTGCCTGGAGTGGAAGGCCCTTGGGTGCTTTCTTT
NA,13,TRBV29-1,NA,TRBJ2-1,CSVGLGVGNEQFF,TGCAGCGTTGGGCTGGGGGTTGGTAATGAGCAGTTCTTC
TRBD2,14,TRBV5-6,NA,TRBJ2-7,CASSLELAGGEKYF,TGTGCCAGCAGCTTAGAACTAGCGGGAGGAGAAAAGTACTTC
NA,14,TRBV5-4,NA,TRBJ1-6,CASSLKKFHSPLHF,TGTGCCAGCAGCTTAAAAAAGTTTCATTCACCCCTCCACTTT
NA,16,TRBV30,NA,TRBJ1-2,CAWRARGGLANYGYTF,TGTGCCTGGAGGGCGAGGGGCGGGTTGGCTAACTATGGCTACACCTTC
TRBD1,14,TRBV4-3,NA,TRBJ2-5,CASSRGQGKETQYF,TGCGCCAGCAGCCGGGGACAGGGAAAAGAGACCCAGTACTTC
NA,13,TRBV11-2,NA,TRBJ2-7,CASRLLSSYEQYF,TGTGCCAGCAGACTCTTAAGCTCCTACGAGCAGTACTTC
NA,15,TRBV28,NA,TRBJ1-5,CASSLGGRRYQPQHF,TGTGCCAGCAGTTTAGGGGGCCGGAGGTATCAGCCCCAGCATTTT
TRBD2,15,TRBV7-3,NA,TRBJ2-5,CASSSLLAGGETQYF,TGTGCCAGCAGCTCCCTCCTAGCGGGGGGGGAGACCCAGTACTTC
NA,13,TRBV5-1,NA,TRBJ2-7,CASSVWSSYEQYF,TGCGCCAGCAGCGTGTGGAGCTCCTACGAGCAGTACTTC
NA,15,TRBV2,NA,TRBJ2-2,CASSEQTGDTGELFF,TGTGCCAGCAGTGAACAAACGGGGGACACCGGGGAGCTGTTTTTT
NA,12,TRBV10-3,once,TRBJ1-2,CAISTDVSGYTF,TGTGCCATCAGTACCGACGTGAGTGGCTACACCTTC
NA,16,TRBV7-8,NA,TRBJ2-2,CASSLDWGGLPGELFF,TGTGCCAGCAGCTTAGATTGGGGGGGCCTTCCCGGGGAGCTGTTTTTT
NA,13,TRBV5-1,NA,TRBJ2-2,CASSPGVVGELFF,TGCGCCAGCAGCCCCGGTGTGGTCGGGGAGCTGTTTTTT
NA,14,TRBV7-8,NA,TRBJ2-2,CASSLVPLSGELFF,TGTGCCAGCAGCTTAGTCCCCTTATCCGGGGAGCTGTTTTTT
NA,14,TRBV12-5,NA,TRBJ1-1,CASGLGPSNTEAFF,TGTGCTAGTGGTTTGGGCCCGTCGAACACTGAAGCTTTCTTT
TRBD1,15,TRBV7-2,NA,TRBJ1-5,CASSLGQGVNQPQHF,TGTGCCAGCAGCTTAGGGCAGGGGGTTAATCAGCCCCAGCATTTT
NA,13,TRBV5-4,NA,TRBJ2-2,CASSRGITGELFF,TGTGCCAGCAGCCGGGGGATTACCGGGGAGCTGTTTTTT
NA,14,TRBV4-2,few,TRBJ1-6,CASSQDGGSRPLHF,TGTGCCAGCAGCCAAGATGGCGGGAGTCGGCCCCTCCACTTT
NA,13,TRBV6-5,NA,TRBJ2-1,CASHGGPYNEQFF,TGTGCCAGCCACGGCGGGCCATACAATGAGCAGTTCTTC
NA,16,TRBV30,NA,TRBJ1-3,CAWSVLGGFSGNTIYF,TGTGCCTGGAGTGTACTGGGCGGCTTCTCTGGAAACACCATATATTTT
NA,14,TRBV15,NA,TRBJ2-7,CATSREGRAYEQYF,TGTGCCACCAGCAGAGAGGGCAGGGCCTACGAGCAGTACTTC
NA,14,TRBV30,NA,TRBJ2-3,CAWRLQHSTDTQYF,TGTGCCTGGAGACTCCAGCATAGCACAGATACGCAGTATTTT
NA,13,TRBV7-2,NA,TRBJ1-2,CASSQGREYGYTF,TGTGCCAGCAGCCAGGGCCGGGAGTATGGCTACACCTTC
TRBD2,14,TRBV5-1,NA,TRBJ2-5,CASSPGGVQETQYF,TGCGCCAGCAGCCCTGGGGGGGTCCAAGAGACCCAGTACTTC
NA,13,TRBV29-1,few,TRBJ2-2,CSGEQGPTGELFF,TGCAGCGGGGAACAGGGTCCTACCGGGGAGCTGTTTTTT